These 2 T cell receptor beta chains came from one sample sequenced in a study of blood T cell repertoires in COVID-19. Sequenced by immunoSEQ multiplex PCR; TCRdb stores in-frame clones only, minus some. The sample has about 210,000 clones, about three quarters seen once. Source material: peripheral blood. All receptors come from a woman in her seventies with acute or convalescent COVID-19.

The rearrangement uses TRBV18 and TRBJ1-6; the match to TRBD1 covers 11 bases. Per the germline V gene, CDR1 is KGHSH and CDR2 is LQKENI. The J segment lost 7 bases and the V segment lost 6 bases, leaving 5 bases of the junction unmatched. This CDR3 is built from 15 residues. In DNA, the CDR3 is TGTGCCAGCTCTTTTGGGACAGGGGGGAATTCACCCCTCCACTTT. Its protein product is CASSFGTGGNSPLHF.

The rearrangement uses TRBV25-1 and TRBJ2-3, with D maybe TRBD2 (6 bases). The CDR3 spans 14 residues. V was trimmed by 5 bases and J by 1 base, leaving 10 bases between them. Per germline, CDR1 MGHDK and CDR2 SYGVNS. The CDR3 nucleotides are TGTGCCAGCAGTAAAATAGCGGGCACAGATACGCAGTATTTT. It is translated as CASSKIAGTDTQYF.